This TCR beta chain originates from a study of CD8+ T cells in alopecia areata (dated by TCRdb to the late 2010s). As for the study more broadly: Treated patients were enrolled in an open-label pilot trial of oral tofacitinib at 5 to 10 mg twice daily for moderate-to-severe alopecia areata. immunoSEQ multiplex PCR using 35 Vbeta forward primers and 13 Jbeta reverse primers was used to amplify TCRbeta CDR3 regions. In treated patients, disease severity was measured using the SALT score, which gives the percentage of scalp surface area affected. To study T cell clonal expansion in alopecia areata, the researchers applied high-throughput TCRbeta sequencing to both the C3H/HeJ mouse model and human patients. Scalp clonality was compared among normal scalp (n=4), patchy alopecia areata scalp (n=8), and alopecia totalis/universalis scalp (n=8). RNA came from the PAXgene miRNA kit for fixed scalp, the miRNeasy kit for PBMCs, and the RNeasy kit for mouse skin. Patients received tofacitinib for 6 to 18 months and were then followed off drug for 6 months to check for delayed response and recurrence. Biopsies were taken from tofacitinib-treated patients at baseline and again at 4 and 24 weeks into treatment, and several of those patients also had a later scalp biopsy. Scalp tissue and sorted CD4+ and CD8+ peripheral blood T cells from patchy and totalis/universalis alopecia areata patients and from healthy controls were covered by human TCRbeta sequencing.

The receptor library was made with the immunoSEQ multiplex PCR assay. To provide template for TCR sequencing, every sample had RNA extracted and reverse transcribed into cDNA. SuperScript III was used for first-strand cDNA synthesis, primed with a 2:1 mix of oligo-dT and random hexamers. Amplification bias was assessed with a synthetic immune receptor repertoire, and residual bias was removed computationally. On the authors' methods: Raw reads were preprocessed for error removal, and CDR3 was defined according to IMGT conventions as running from the conserved cysteine to phenylalanine. Clonality was computed as 1 minus the Shannon entropy, with the entropy normalized by log2 of the number of productive unique TCRs. Scalp TCRbeta sequences were cross-referenced with sorted blood CD4 and CD8 repertoires so that the CD4 or CD8 identity of scalp clones could be inferred. The clones in this table, taken by TCRdb from immuneACCESS, are in-frame only. Not every clone is retained; where verified, under half of the shortfall comes from an unresolved V gene, and the cause of the rest is unknown. The V and J calls and clone size come from that table; D and trimming were worked out from the DNA. The sample records around 210,000 clones, 50% to 75% of which are singletons. The ten largest make up roughly 4.2% of the sample.

According to the germline V gene, CDR1 reads SGHVS and CDR2 reads FQNEAQ. The CDR3 goes from the cysteine to the phenylalanine over 17 residues. Only CDR3 DNA remains: 51 bases, in frame from the first base. Trimming takes 0 bases from V and 2 bases from J, and the germline ends sit 17 bases apart. Regarding this clone: This receptor's antigen is unknown. Qualities for individual bases were not recorded, and no much larger clone is one base off.

In the paper's terms, the time point label means: about 4 weeks on oral tofacitinib. The sample's treatment or condition label, in plain terms: oral pan-JAK inhibitor, 5-10 mg twice daily. Lesional scalp punch biopsies and peripheral blood were obtained from alopecia areata patients. PBMCs were isolated by density centrifugation and stained for CD3, CD4 and CD8, after which CD4+ and CD8+ T cells were sorted on a FACSAria. The full study reports these points: Because the treated cohort was small and had only one nonresponder, larger studies are needed to examine links between baseline CD8+ expansion and response. Scalp TCR repertoire analysis is complicated because resident alphabeta T cells in normal human skin are also sequenced, whereas mouse skin is dominated by gammadelta T cells. Compared with mice, TCR sequences shared between patients were less clear, possibly partly because of HLA diversity across the patient population. Scalp clonality and the number of expanded CD8+ clones among the top 100 scalp clones were significantly decreased by tofacitinib. Compared with normal scalp, lesional scalp, particularly in alopecia totalis/universalis, had higher clonality and more expanded CD8+ clones, which suggests antigenic drive. Many expanded lesional clones persisted in scalp and blood during tofacitinib treatment, which may partly explain relapse after stopping treatment.

The sequence is built from TRBV7-8 and TRBJ2-7, with the D gene not clear enough to name. This material consisted of CD4+ T cells sorted from blood, taken at week 4, from a patient treated with tofacitinib. The clonotype originates from a human donor with alopecia areata. The DNA is TGTGCCAGCAGCTTAGCGTGGCAGCCCAGACCAACCTACGAGCAGTACTTC. Translated, this gives CASSLAWQPRPTYEQYF. Supplemented by the reference TRBV7-8 and TRBJ2-7 proteins around the CDR3, the complete variable domain is GAGVSQSPRYKVAKRGQDVALRCDPISGHVSLFWYQQALGQGPEFLTYFQNEAQLDKSGLPSDRFFAERPEGSVSTLKIQRTQQEDSAVYLCASSLAWQPRPTYEQYFGPGTRLTVT.